The clone carrying this T cell receptor (beta chain) showed up just a few times. The sample comes from a study of human T cells and chemical hapten exposure. On the study more broadly: Diphenylcyclopropenone doses were given weekly to the scalps of patients across the roughly 22-week study.

Described time point: pre-sensitization, week 0. The treatment here: therapeutic diphenylcyclopropenone sensitization with weekly scalp DPC. Whole blood, unfractionated, served as the material for total RNA extraction. The CDR3 totals 13 residues. V lost 3 bases and J lost 8, with 11 bases in between. In the study's own analysis: Ranging from roughly 20,000 to 690,600, TCR counts per sample had a median value of roughly 96,000. TCRdb re-analysed the RACE reads in MiXCR, keeping a single row per CDR3 protein. The V and J calls were not made by the authors but by TCRdb's processing. The table records 380,000 or so distinct CDR3 sequences, about 5.4% of them present only once.

This specimen consisted of whole blood, obtained in connection with sensitization to the hapten diphenylcyclopropenone (DPC). J is TRBJ2-1 and V is TRBV12-3 or TRBV12-4, with D unresolved. The source of this sequence is a woman aged 18-35 years with alopecia areata. Some clones in this sample may be carry-over from other donors' samples. CDR3 bases: TGTGCCAGCAGTTTTGGAGCTAATTATGAGCAGTTCTTC. Amino acid sequence: CASSFGANYEQFF.